This entry lists 30 T cell receptor beta chains sequenced from one sample in a study of high-grade serous ovarian cancer treatment subgroups. Data came from immunoSEQ multiplex PCR; TCRdb stores just in-frame clones and leaves some out. Of approximately 4,200 clones listed, about four fifths are singletons. Tumor samples were obtained before definitive surgery or chemotherapy. The sequenced sample consisted of tumor tissue. All receptors derive from a human donor with high-grade serous ovarian cancer.

Comments on this clone: Other nucleotide sequences in the sample specify the same CDR3. The chain is built from TRBV18 and TRBJ1-5; D possibly corresponds to TRBD1 (6 bases). Germline values: CDR1 KGHSH, CDR2 LQKENI. Trimming shortened V by 2 bases and J by 5 bases, and 7 bases separated the two germline ends. The CDR3 has 13 residues. The CDR3, as DNA: TGTGCCAGCTCACCAGGGGGCGATCAGCCCCAGCATTTT. Amino acids: CASSPGGDQPQHF.

This sequence joins TRBV11-1 and TRBJ1-2; D unresolved. V was cut by 5 bases and J by 4 bases, with 20 bases left in between. Germline V CDR1 and CDR2: SGHAT, FQDESV (reference sequence). CDR3 length equals 16 residues. The CDR3 coding sequence is TGTGCCAGCAGCAACGTTCAGGCTGGAAAGACCTATGGCTACACCTTC. The encoded protein is CASSNVQAGKTYGYTF.

This chain uses TRBV4-3 with TRBJ2-1; no clear D. This CDR3 has 15 residues. V gave up 3 bases and J gave up 3 bases, with 12 bases separating them. Germline CDR1 and CDR2: LGHNA and YSLEER. The CDR3 spells CASSQLGGHYNEQFF. The DNA for the CDR3 is TGCGCCAGCAGCCAGTTGGGCGGCCACTACAATGAGCAGTTCTTC.

The chain uses TRBV6-5 and TRBJ2-5; TRBD2 might be the D (5 bases). Trimming shortened V by 7 bases and J by 5 bases, and 20 bases separated the two germline ends. This CDR3 spans 15 amino acids. The germline V gene encodes CDR1 MNHEY and CDR2 SVGAGI. CDR3 coding DNA: TGTGCCAGCATCTCCGACTACGACGGAGTTGAGACCCAGTACTTC. Translating gives CASISDYDGVETQYF.

This rearrangement joins TRBV18 to TRBJ2-6; TRBD1 agrees at 9 bases. The CDR3 runs 16 residues. Germline V gene data show CDR1 as KGHSH and CDR2 as LQKENI. Trimming at V came to 6 bases and at J to 3 bases, leaving 6 bases not matched to a gene. The CDR3 spells CASSPTGGFGANVLTF. In nucleotides, the CDR3 is TGTGCCAGCTCCCCAACAGGGGGCTTTGGGGCCAACGTCCTGACTTTC. Drawing the rest from reference TRBV18 and TRBJ2-6, the complete variable domain is NAGVMQNPRHLVRRRGQEARLRCSPMKGHSHVYWYRQLPEEGLKFMVYLQKENIIDESGMPKERFSAEFPKEGPSILRIQQVVRGDSAAYFCASSPTGGFGANVLTFGAGSRLTVL.

This clone was picked up a small number of times. This sequence joins TRBV6-6 and TRBJ2-2, with unresolved D. This CDR3 contains 13 residues. V was shortened by 11 bases and J by 1 base, with 11 bases between the two germline ends. The germline V gene has CDR1 MNHNY and CDR2 SVGAGI (reference sequence). The CDR3: CAGSGGNTGELFF. Here the CDR3 DNA reads TGTGCCGGCTCTGGCGGGAACACCGGGGAGCTGTTTTTT.

The chain uses TRBV7-3 and TRBJ2-2; D remains ambiguous. CDR1 is SGHTA, CDR2 FQGTGA, per germline. The CDR3 has 13 residues. The V end was cut by 5 bases, the J end by 7 bases, with 11 bases between. The CDR3 loop reads CASSPYPRGELFF. CDR3 in DNA: TGTGCCAGCAGCCCGTACCCTCGCGGGGAGCTGTTTTTT.

Comment on this clone: The junction does not match germline at one end; this may be a read error. V and J are TRBV7-7 and TRBJ2-5, with 9 bases that match TRBD2. CDR3 length: 13 amino acids. The germline CDR1 and CDR2 sequences are SSHAT and FNYEAQ (reference sequence). The DNA for the CDR3 is TGTGCTAGCAGCTCTGGACTAGCGGAGACCCAGTACTTC. Amino acid sequence: CASSSGLAETQYF.

The chain combines TRBV11-2 with TRBJ2-7, with D perhaps matching TRBD1 (6 bases). The V and J ends lost 1 base and 11 bases respectively, with 15 bases between them. Germline assignment: CDR1 SGHAT and CDR2 FQNNGV. CDR3 size: 13 residues. The CDR3 protein is CASSLGQAVFKYF. The CDR3 coding sequence is TGTGCCAGCAGCTTAGGACAGGCTGTCTTTAAGTACTTC.

The genes are TRBV7-9 and TRBJ2-3; D unclear. The CDR3 runs to 12 residues. Trimming left V 11 bases short and J 2 bases short, with 11 bases between. Per germline, CDR1 SEHNR and CDR2 FQNEAQ (reference sequence). This CDR3 reads CALWQVTDTQYF. In DNA form, the CDR3 reads TGTGCCCTGTGGCAGGTCACAGATACGCAGTATTTT.

This chain joins TRBV5-1 and TRBJ1-5; D not certain. The length of the CDR3 is 14 residues. Per the germline V gene, CDR1 is SGHRS and CDR2 is YFSETQ. Trimming cost V 4 bases and J 6 bases, with 14 bases left between them. The CDR3 reads CASSRDGNIQPQHF. The CDR3 coding sequence is TGCGCCAGCAGCAGGGATGGGAACATTCAGCCCCAGCATTTT. The variable domain in full, completed from reference TRBV5-1 and TRBJ1-5, reads KAGVTQTPRYLIKTRGQQVTLSCSPISGHRSVSWYQQTPGQGLQFLFEYFSETQRNKGNFPGRFSGRQFSNSRSEMNVSTLELGDSALYLCASSRDGNIQPQHFGDGTRLSIL.

This clone is a singleton in its sample. V usage is TRBV7-9 and J usage is TRBJ1-3, with D unresolved. The CDR3 loop spans 16 amino acids. The V and J ends lost 5 bases and 0 bases respectively, with 14 bases between them. Germline V gene data show CDR1 as SEHNR and CDR2 as FQNEAQ (reference sequence). The chain's CDR3 is CASSGWGGYSGNTIYF. CDR3 in DNA: TGTGCCAGCAGCGGATGGGGAGGGTACTCTGGAAACACCATATATTTT.

The V gene is TRBV9, the J gene TRBJ1-2; tentative D call: TRBD1 (6 bases). Looked up from germline, CDR1 is SGDLS and CDR2 is YYNGEE. The V gene lost 3 bases and the J gene lost 8 bases, with 20 bases spanning the gap. The CDR3 loop spans 15 amino acids. CDR3 DNA sequence: TGTGCCAGCAGCGCTGGGGCGACAGGACGAGAGGGCTACACCTTC. It yields the protein CASSAGATGREGYTF.

The rearrangement joins TRBV6-1 to TRBJ2-7; 9 bases are a match to TRBD1. J lost 7 bases, V lost 7 bases, and 8 bases had no gene match. The germline V gene has CDR1 MNHNS and CDR2 SASEGT. This CDR3 is built from 13 residues. The CDR3 region is CASMGQGTQEQYF. CDR3 in DNA: TGTGCCAGCATGGGACAGGGAACACAGGAGCAGTACTTC.

J is TRBJ2-2 and V is TRBV5-4, with 14 bases matching TRBD2. From germline, CDR1 is SGHNT and CDR2 YYREEE (reference sequence). The CDR3 spans 20 residues. J was trimmed by 3 bases and V by 2 bases; bases with no gene match: 12. In DNA form, the CDR3 reads TGTGCCAGCAGCTTTGGGGGGACTAGCGGGGGCGTTTACGACACCGGGGAGCTGTTTTTT. This gives the protein CASSFGGTSGGVYDTGELFF. The full variable domain, in which reference TRBV5-4 and TRBJ2-2 provide the parts outside the CDR3, is ETGVTQSPTHLIKTRGQQVTLRCSSQSGHNTVSWYQQALGQGPQFIFQYYREEENGRGNFPPRFSGLQFPNYSSELNVNALELDDSALYLCASSFGGTSGGVYDTGELFFGEGSRLTVL.

The J gene is TRBJ2-3, the V gene TRBV7-2; 9 bases align to TRBD2. This CDR3 has 15 amino acids. CDR1 SGHTA and CDR2 FQGNSA come from the germline V gene. The ends lost 6 bases at V and 4 bases at J; junction bases unmatched: 8. The CDR3 protein is CASSQAGGSPDTQYF. DNA for the CDR3: TGTGCCAGCAGTCAAGCGGGGGGCTCGCCAGATACGCAGTATTTT.

The chain combines TRBV11-3 with TRBJ2-1, with 11 positions matching TRBD2. This CDR3 is built from 15 residues. Germline CDR1 SGHNT, CDR2 YENEEA. V lost 5 bases, J lost 4 bases, and 4 bases stayed unmatched. CDR3 in DNA: TGTGCCAGCAGCCGGCGACTAGCGGGGTACAATGAGCAGTTCTTC. The encoded protein is CASSRRLAGYNEQFF. Supplemented by reference TRBV11-3 and TRBJ2-1, the full variable domain reads EAGVVQSPRYKIIEKKQPVAFWCNPISGHNTLYWYLQNLGQGPELLIRYENEEAVDDSQLPKDRFSAERLKGVDSTLKIQPAELGDSAVYLCASSRRLAGYNEQFFGPGTRLTVL.

This clone appeared a single time. The V gene is TRBV28, the J gene TRBJ2-7; the D gene could be TRBD1 or TRBD2 (5 bases each). V lost 7 bases, J lost 4 bases, and 17 bases lay in between. The CDR3 totals 14 residues. The germline gives CDR1 MDHEN, CDR2 SYDVKM. CDR3 loop: CASTTSKGRYEQYF. As DNA, the CDR3 is TGTGCCAGCACCACATCGAAGGGACGTTACGAGCAGTACTTC.

This chain joins TRBV2 and TRBJ2-4; no firm D call. CDR1 is SNHLY, CDR2 FYNNEI, per germline. This CDR3 region has 12 residues. Trimming pared 4 bases from V and 4 bases from J, leaving 5 bases between. This CDR3 reads CASSVQKNIQYF. The CDR3 DNA sequence: TGTGCCAGCAGTGTTCAGAAAAACATTCAGTACTTC.

This chain connects TRBV7-8 to TRBJ2-3, with D possibly being TRBD2 (6 bases). The CDR3 sequence is 13 residues long. V dropped 0 bases and J dropped 5 bases, with 6 bases sitting between them. Germline V gene data show CDR1 as SGHVS and CDR2 as FQNEAQ. The CDR3 nucleotides read TGTGCCAGCAGCTTAGCGGAGGGAGATACGCAGTATTTT. Protein: CASSLAEGDTQYF.

The V call is TRBV5-1, the J call TRBJ1-1; no reliable D call. The V and J ends lost 0 bases and 0 bases respectively, with 6 bases between them. The CDR3 spans 14 residues. Germline CDR1 reads SGHRS; CDR2 reads YFSETQ. The CDR3 is CASSLEVMNTEAFF. The CDR3 DNA follows: TGCGCCAGCAGCTTGGAGGTTATGAACACTGAAGCTTTCTTT. The variable domain in full, completed from reference TRBV5-1 and TRBJ1-1, reads KAGVTQTPRYLIKTRGQQVTLSCSPISGHRSVSWYQQTPGQGLQFLFEYFSETQRNKGNFPGRFSGRQFSNSRSEMNVSTLELGDSALYLCASSLEVMNTEAFFGQGTRLTVV.

V and J are TRBV10-1 and TRBJ2-5, with no clear D. The V gene lost 1 base and the J gene lost 4 bases, with 19 bases spanning the gap. The CDR3 totals 17 residues. Germline V gives CDR1 WNHNN, CDR2 SYGVQD (reference sequence). CDR3 residues: CASSEWLEHVPRETQYF. CDR3 in DNA: TGCGCCAGCAGTGAGTGGCTAGAGCACGTGCCAAGAGAGACCCAGTACTTC.

The V gene is TRBV19, the J gene TRBJ1-6, with 9 bases identical to TRBD1. The V segment lost 9 bases and the J segment 10 bases; nucleotides outside the gene matches: 7. In germline, CDR1 is LNHDA, CDR2 SQIVND (reference sequence). This CDR3 is 13 amino acids long. CDR3 sequence: CASRDREISPLHF. CDR3 nucleotides: TGTGCCAGCCGGGACAGGGAGATATCACCCCTCCACTTT.

This chain joins TRBV20-1 and TRBJ1-2; D call uncertain. Trimming pared 0 bases from V and 7 bases from J, leaving 6 bases between. Germline V CDR1 and CDR2: DFQATT, SNEGSKA (reference sequence). The CDR3 consists of 11 residues. CDR3 amino acids: CSAREVGGYTF. The CDR3 DNA reads TGCAGTGCTAGAGAAGTAGGTGGCTACACCTTC.

This chain connects TRBV23-1 to TRBJ1-1; D is perhaps TRBD1 (5 bases). TRBV23-1 is classed as an ORF, of uncertain function. Trimming removed 5 bases from V and 13 bases from J, with 8 bases in between. The CDR3 consists of 9 residues. CDR3 amino acids: CASSYRGFF. The CDR3 nucleotides are TGCGCCAGCAGTTATAGGGGTTTCTTT.

The rearrangement joins TRBV7-9 to TRBJ2-1; D possibly uses TRBD1 or TRBD2 (6 bases each). The CDR3 is made up of 15 amino acids. Between the trimmed V and J ends, which lost 4 bases and 4 bases, there was a span of 14 bases. Germline V gene lookup returns CDR1 SEHNR and CDR2 FQNEAQ (reference sequence). Written as DNA, the CDR3 is TGTGCCAGCAGCTGGGGGGCGAGCCTGTACAATGAGCAGTTCTTC. Protein product: CASSWGASLYNEQFF.

J is TRBJ2-3 and V is TRBV7-3, with 8 positions matching TRBD2. The CDR3 spans 15 residues. In germline, CDR1 is SGHTA, CDR2 FQGTGA. V lost 4 bases and J lost 1; bases outside the gene matches: 4. The CDR3 loop is CASSSQAGGTDTQYF. DNA for the CDR3: TGTGCCAGCAGCTCCCAAGCGGGGGGCACAGATACGCAGTATTTT.

V and J are TRBV5-1 and TRBJ1-2; 9 nucleotides align to TRBD1. This CDR3 has 14 amino acids. Germline V gene lookup returns CDR1 SGHRS and CDR2 YFSETQ. The trim removed 1 base at V and 4 bases at J, leaving 2 bases unmatched. The CDR3 coding sequence is TGCGCCAGCAGCTTGACAGGGGGCGGCTATGGCTACACCTTC. Amino acids: CASSLTGGGYGYTF.

The genes are TRBV28 and TRBJ2-5; D not resolved. Germline-derived CDR1 and CDR2 are MDHEN and SYDVKM. Trimming stripped 6 bases from V and 4 bases from J, with 12 bases between. The CDR3 is made up of 13 amino acids. The CDR3 protein is CASRQVVRETQYF. The CDR3 DNA reads as TGTGCCAGCAGGCAGGTGGTGCGAGAGACCCAGTACTTC.

The rearrangement links TRBV29-1 to TRBJ2-3, with D possibly TRBD1 on 6 matching bases. Trimming removed 7 bases from V and 0 bases from J, with 11 bases in between. The CDR3 has 13 residues. Germline CDR1 and CDR2: SQVTM and ANQGSEA. The DNA of the CDR3 is TGCAGCGCTGGACAGTTTAGCACAGATACGCAGTATTTT. Its protein product is CSAGQFSTDTQYF.